This T cell receptor beta chain was observed in a study of blood T cell repertoires in COVID-19. Turning to the study itself: Sites in the United States, Italy and Spain provided acute and convalescent COVID-19 samples. T cells, B-cell-depleted T cells, or PBMCs provided the cDNA or gDNA that served as material.

CDR1 and CDR2 (germline): SGHNT, YYREEE (reference sequence). The CDR3 contains 14 residues. V shed 5 bases, J shed 2 bases, and the junction held 6 bases outside the gene matches. Under the authors' procedure: Scientists estimated how many nucleated cells there were by amplifying reference gene primers. Using immunoSEQ multiplex PCR, the repertoire was profiled, and TCRdb retains in-frame clones only, with some absent. V and J calls and clone size are given by that table; D and trimming were obtained from the DNA. The data contain under 50,000 clones, 80% to 90% of them singletons. The source material was peripheral blood. This chain joins TRBV5-4 and TRBJ1-2, with TRBD1 matching over 7 bases. This sequence was found in a human donor in a cohort sampled during active COVID-19. The CDR3 reads CASRRTGGNYGYTF. The CDR3 DNA reads TGTGCCAGCAGACGGACAGGTGGAAACTATGGCTACACCTTC.